At least ten counts were recorded for the clone carrying this T cell receptor (beta chain). The CDR3 contains 13 residues. Germline CDR1 and CDR2: LGHNA and YSLEER. Trimming pared 9 bases from V and 0 bases from J, leaving 11 bases between. The sample is drawn from a study of T-cell reconstitution after alpha-beta-depleted transplantation in children. For TCRbeta, the library was prepared with unique molecular identifiers. A single record per CDR3 protein comes from TCRdb applying MiXCR to the PCR reads. The sample records about 610,000 distinct CDR3 sequences, about 10% being singletons. The sequence derives from a human donor who donated a stem cell graft to a child with acute myeloid leukemia. Here the sequenced sample was PBMCs from the stem cell graft donor, taken from the stem cell graft. V usage is TRBV4-3 and J usage is TRBJ1-2; D may be TRBD1 (6 bases). This CDR3 reads CAREDSPNYGYTF. CDR3 nucleotide sequence: TGCGCCAGAGAGGACAGCCCTAACTATGGCTACACCTTC.